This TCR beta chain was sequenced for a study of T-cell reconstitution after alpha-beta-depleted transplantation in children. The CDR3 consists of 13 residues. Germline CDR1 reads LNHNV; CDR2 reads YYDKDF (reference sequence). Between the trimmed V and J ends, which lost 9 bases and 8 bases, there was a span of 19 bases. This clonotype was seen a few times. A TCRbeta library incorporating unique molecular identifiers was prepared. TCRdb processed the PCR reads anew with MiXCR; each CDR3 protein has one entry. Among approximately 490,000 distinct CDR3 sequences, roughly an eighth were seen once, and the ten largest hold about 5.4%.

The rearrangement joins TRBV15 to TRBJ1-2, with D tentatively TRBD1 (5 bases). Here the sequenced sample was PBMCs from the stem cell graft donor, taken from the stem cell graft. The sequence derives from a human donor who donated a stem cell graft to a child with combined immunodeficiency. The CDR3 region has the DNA TGTGCCACTGGGGGGTCCCCTGGATGGGGCTACACCTTC. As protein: CATGGSPGWGYTF. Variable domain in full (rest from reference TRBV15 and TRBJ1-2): DAMVIQNPRYQVTQFGKPVTLSCSQTLNHNVMYWYQQKSSQAPKLLFHYYDKDFNNEADTPDNFQSRRPNTSFCFLDIRSPGLGDTAMYLCATGGSPGWGYTFGSGTRLTVV.